This record covers a single TCR beta chain. No antigen is known for it. These data are taken from a study of blood T cells in healthy people across ages. A second roughly 6 to 12 cycle PCR used barcoded and J-beta primers. Researchers report that a template-switch adaptor with 12 random nucleotides tagged each cDNA molecule. Using its own MiXCR run on the 5' RACE reads, TCRdb lists one record per CDR3 protein. Of 450,000 to 650,000 distinct CDR3 sequences listed, nearly 25% are singletons. Study results and caveats: Researchers said unsorted PBMCs prevented a conclusive naive versus antigen-experienced comparison.

CDR3 length equals 16 residues. V trimming: 2 bases; J trimming: 1 base; junction bases outside the gene matches: 6. Per the germline V gene, CDR1 is MNHNS and CDR2 is SASEGT. These data also featured in a second study, about T cells of mothers and their children. From that paper: Sequencing returned over 8 million TCR beta CDR3 reads per mother and around 3 million per child. Slightly, though not significantly, more overlap was seen in related than in unrelated mother-child pairs.

The V call is TRBV6-1, the J call TRBJ2-5, with TRBD1 matching 8 bases. Sequenced sample: blood. The sequence came from a boy younger than 18 in good health. CDR3 sequence: CASSELGGQGQETQYF. The CDR3 nucleotides are TGTGCCAGCAGTGAATTAGGAGGACAGGGCCAAGAGACCCAGTACTTC.